The clone carrying this TCR beta chain was seen ten or more times. J lost 7 bases, V lost 6 bases, and 6 bases had no gene match. The CDR3 contains 14 residues. TCRdb re-analysed the reads in MiXCR, keeping a single row per CDR3 protein. Altogether roughly 500,000 distinct CDR3 sequences are present, roughly 10% being singletons, with the ten largest covering around 9.6%. The record originates from a study of T cell repertoires in cytomegalovirus infection. V usage is TRBV12-3 or TRBV12-4 and J usage is TRBJ1-6; 7 bases fit TRBD1. The sequence was obtained from a human donor in good health (CMV status not recorded). Some clones in this sample may be carry-over from other donors' samples. Specimen: PBMCs. CDR3 DNA sequence: TGTGCCAGCAGAACAGGGGTGAGAAATTCACCCCTCCACTTT. It codes for CASRTGVRNSPLHF.